These 21 T cell receptor beta chains originate from one sample sequenced in a study of identical twins. MiXCR, applied by TCRdb to the 5' RACE reads, yields one record per CDR3 protein. This sample carries under 800,000 distinct CDR3 sequences, 21% of them seen once, and the ten largest clones take 4% to 5.5%. The same sample was also studied in work on T cells expressing NK-cell markers.

What was sequenced was PBMCs. These receptor sequences come from a woman in her late teens or twenties in good health.

The rearrangement joins TRBV7-2 to TRBJ1-6; D unresolved. CDR3 length equals 14 residues. From germline, CDR1 is SGHTA and CDR2 FQGNSA. Trimming cost V 8 bases and J 0 bases, with 8 bases left between them. The CDR3 bases are TGTGCCAGCGGCATTAGCTCCTATAATTCACCCCTCCACTTT. Encoded protein: CASGISSYNSPLHF.

This clonotype was detected only a few times. This chain uses TRBV12-3 or TRBV12-4 with TRBJ2-7; 9 nucleotides line up with TRBD2. With 1 base clipped from V and 7 bases from J, the junction kept 11 bases outside the gene matches. The CDR3 runs to 16 residues. This CDR3 is CASSLGAGGRVREQYF. The CDR3 bases are TGTGCCAGCAGTTTAGGCGCGGGAGGGAGGGTAAGGGAGCAGTACTTC.

This clonotype was observed at least ten times. The genes are TRBV20-1 and TRBJ1-2; no firm D call. Germline CDR1 is DFQATT and CDR2 is SNEGSKA (reference sequence). V was clipped by 3 bases and J by 7 bases, with 12 bases between them. This CDR3 has 12 residues. The CDR3 spells CSASSSEAGYTF. The CDR3 nucleotides read TGCAGTGCTAGCAGTTCAGAGGCTGGCTACACCTTC.

The V call is TRBV20-1, the J call TRBJ1-1; D gene ambiguous. The CDR3 is 13 residues long. Germline V gene lookup returns CDR1 DFQATT and CDR2 SNEGSKA (reference sequence). Trimming shortened V by 0 bases and J by 6 bases, and 11 bases separated the two germline ends. The CDR3 nucleotides read TGCAGTGCTAGAGATCAGGCAGGCCCTGAAGCTTTCTTT. Its translation is CSARDQAGPEAFF.

This clonotype was seen many times. The rearrangement links TRBV7-2 to TRBJ2-1; weak D call: TRBD2 (6 bases). Germline V gene sequence: CDR1 SGHTA, CDR2 FQGNSA. Trimming stripped 3 bases from V and 5 bases from J, with 11 bases between. The length of the CDR3 is 14 residues. CDR3 sequence reads: CASSLGSGHNEQFF. The CDR3 DNA sequence: TGTGCCAGCAGCTTGGGTAGCGGCCACAATGAGCAGTTCTTC.

This clonotype was observed a handful of times. The chain is built from TRBV5-1 and TRBJ2-3, with 7 bases aligning to TRBD2. This CDR3 has 15 residues. The ends lost 4 bases at V and 2 bases at J; junction bases unmatched: 7. Looked up from germline, CDR1 is SGHRS and CDR2 is YFSETQ. The CDR3 loop is CASSEGLTNTDTQYF. Here the CDR3 DNA reads TGCGCCAGCAGCGAGGGACTAACCAACACAGATACGCAGTATTTT.

This clonotype occurred many times. This chain uses TRBV20-1 with TRBJ1-2; maybe TRBD1 (6 bases). In germline, CDR1 is DFQATT, CDR2 SNEGSKA (reference sequence). Trimming stripped 6 bases from V and 7 bases from J, with 15 bases between. This CDR3 region has 12 residues. CDR3 sequence reads: CSAPTGRRGYTF. As DNA, the CDR3 is TGCAGTGCGCCGACAGGCAGGCGTGGCTACACCTTC.

This clonotype was seen more than once but under ten times. The chain uses TRBV12-3 or TRBV12-4 and TRBJ2-2, with unresolved D. The V gene lost 7 bases and the J gene lost 1 base, with 13 bases spanning the gap. This CDR3 spans 15 amino acids. CDR3 loop: CASNQRLVNTGELFF. The DNA for the CDR3 is TGTGCCAGCAACCAAAGACTGGTGAACACCGGGGAGCTGTTTTTT.

The sample holds many counts of this clonotype. The V and J genes are TRBV5-1 and TRBJ2-5; D possibly matches TRBD1 or TRBD2 (5 bases each). Germline V CDR1 and CDR2: SGHRS, YFSETQ. CDR3 length equals 13 residues. Trimming pared 5 bases from V and 4 bases from J, leaving 12 bases between. The CDR3 sequence is CASRQGVGETQYF. In DNA, the CDR3 is TGCGCCAGCAGGCAGGGAGTAGGAGAGACCCAGTACTTC. The full variable domain, in which reference TRBV5-1 and TRBJ2-5 provide the parts outside the CDR3, is KAGVTQTPRYLIKTRGQQVTLSCSPISGHRSVSWYQQTPGQGLQFLFEYFSETQRNKGNFPGRFSGRQFSNSRSEMNVSTLELGDSALYLCASRQGVGETQYFGPGTRLLVL.

This clonotype was counted a few times. The V call is TRBV20-1, the J call TRBJ2-1; the D gene is possibly TRBD2 (5 bases). The CDR3 extends over 14 amino acids. Per germline, CDR1 DFQATT and CDR2 SNEGSKA (reference sequence). V lost 3 bases and J 4 bases, leaving 13 bases between the germline ends. Here the CDR3 DNA reads TGCAGTGCTAGTCTGCGGGCCCAATACAATGAGCAGTTCTTC. Translating it yields CSASLRAQYNEQFF.

The J gene is TRBJ2-3, the V gene TRBV7-2; D is perhaps TRBD2 (5 bases). The CDR3 runs 16 residues. Trimming removed 4 bases at V and 6 bases at J, with 20 bases between. Germline V CDR1 and CDR2: SGHTA, FQGNSA. The CDR3 region has the DNA TGTGCCAGCAGCTCCACTGAGGGCTCCCTCTTCGATACGCAGTATTTT. Its translation: CASSSTEGSLFDTQYF.

Ten or more counts support this clonotype. The chain couples TRBV4-2 to TRBJ2-3, with 9 bases that match TRBD1. Trimming at V came to 6 bases and at J to 4 bases, leaving 2 bases not matched to a gene. The CDR3 extends over 13 amino acids. CDR1 and CDR2 (germline): LGHNA, YNFKEQ. CDR3 nucleotides: TGTGCCAGCAGATGGACAGGGGCAGATACGCAGTATTTT. Its protein product is CASRWTGADTQYF.

This clonotype was observed a few times. The chain is built from TRBV3-1 and TRBJ1-6; a possible D gene is TRBD1 (6 bases). The CDR3 has 15 amino acids. Trimming removed 4 bases at V and 6 bases at J, with 13 bases between. Germline V gives CDR1 LGHDT, CDR2 YNNKEL (reference sequence). The CDR3 DNA sequence: TGTGCCAGCAGCCCCTCGGGGGCCGGTAATTCACCCCTCCACTTT. Translation gives CASSPSGAGNSPLHF.

In this sample, this clonotype turned up a few times. The chain's CDR3 is CASSFGNPGELFF. The DNA of the CDR3 is TGTGCCAGCAGTTTCGGCAACCCCGGGGAGCTGTTTTTT. This chain uses TRBV12-3 or TRBV12-4 with TRBJ2-2; no clear D gene. CDR3 length equals 13 residues. V was pared by 3 bases and J by 6 bases, with 8 bases between.

This clonotype was seen ten or more times. This sequence joins TRBV25-1 and TRBJ1-3, with unresolved D. This CDR3 region has 15 residues. CDR1 MGHDK and CDR2 SYGVNS come from the germline V gene. Trimming removed 6 bases at V and 0 bases at J, with 12 bases between. The CDR3 sequence is CASRGLGSSGNTIYF. CDR3 in DNA: TGTGCCAGCAGGGGTCTCGGAAGCTCTGGAAACACCATATATTTT.

This clonotype was counted between two and nine times. This chain joins TRBV20-1 and TRBJ2-5; 10 bases map to TRBD2. The CDR3 has 16 residues. The germline gives CDR1 DFQATT, CDR2 SNEGSKA (reference sequence). V shed 0 bases, J shed 6 bases, and the junction held 10 bases outside the gene matches. CDR3 sequence reads: CSARDQGAGGMKTQYF. The CDR3 nucleotides read TGCAGTGCTAGAGATCAAGGAGCGGGAGGGATGAAGACCCAGTACTTC.

V usage is TRBV11-2 and J usage is TRBJ1-4; D is possibly TRBD1 (5 bases). The CDR3 loop spans 15 amino acids. Germline V gene data show CDR1 as SGHAT and CDR2 as FQNNGV. Deletions cut 7 bases from V and 2 bases from J, with 14 bases between. CDR3 DNA: TGTGCCAGCATCCCTTCAGGGCGCACTAATGAAAAACTGTTTTTT. It codes for CASIPSGRTNEKLFF.

The rearrangement links TRBV20-1 to TRBJ1-1, with TRBD1 as a possible D gene (6 bases). The CDR3 consists of 13 residues. From germline, CDR1 is DFQATT and CDR2 SNEGSKA (reference sequence). Trimming cost V 6 bases and J 0 bases, with 11 bases left between them. CDR3 nucleotide sequence: TGCAGTGCCCCCGGGACAATGAACACTGAAGCTTTCTTT. Amino acids: CSAPGTMNTEAFF.

The chain joins TRBV7-9 to TRBJ1-2; perhaps TRBD1 as D (5 bases). This CDR3 contains 15 residues. Trimming stripped 4 bases from V and 6 bases from J, with 18 bases between. Looked up from germline, CDR1 is SEHNR and CDR2 is FQNEAQ (reference sequence). The CDR3 nucleotides read TGTGCCAGCAGCTCCCCCCTCCCGGGGCGAAATGGCTACACCTTC. It codes for CASSSPLPGRNGYTF.

This chain joins TRBV5-1 and TRBJ2-4; TRBD2 aligns across 9 bases. CDR3 length equals 14 residues. V was clipped by 4 bases and J by 8 bases; unmatched bases: 7. Germline V gene lookup returns CDR1 SGHRS and CDR2 YFSETQ. The CDR3 nucleotides are TGCGCCAGCAGCCGCGCGGGGGGGCTTGACATTCAGTACTTC. Residues: CASSRAGGLDIQYF.

This clonotype came up a few times. The chain carries TRBV5-1 and TRBJ2-1; TRBD1 might be the D (6 bases). CDR1 is SGHRS, CDR2 YFSETQ, per germline. Trimming removed 4 bases from V and 0 bases from J, with 17 bases in between. This CDR3 spans 17 amino acids. CDR3 sequence reads: CASSLRDGQSSYNEQFF. CDR3 nucleotide sequence: TGCGCCAGCAGCCTCCGGGACGGACAGAGCTCCTACAATGAGCAGTTCTTC.